A single sample is the source of the 31 T cell receptor beta chains below, sequenced in a study of T cell responses to AZD1222 COVID-19 vaccine. The assay was immunoSEQ multiplex PCR, and TCRdb's table has in-frame clones only and misses some. The table has more than 100,000 clones, 91% seen once. The sequenced sample was peripheral blood, obtained on day 0 of AZD1222 vaccination. These receptors all come from an adult in good health.

This chain uses TRBV19 with TRBJ2-7; TRBD2 is a possible D gene (5 bases). In germline, CDR1 is LNHDA, CDR2 SQIVND (reference sequence). This CDR3 comprises 15 residues. V shed 3 bases and J shed 0 bases, with 12 bases lying between them. The CDR3 nucleotides are TGTGCCAGTAGTATGAGGGCCCCCGGCTCCTACGAGCAGTACTTC. Its protein is CASSMRAPGSYEQYF.

This rearrangement joins TRBV7-9 to TRBJ1-2, with D possibly matching TRBD1 (5 bases). Germline V gives CDR1 SEHNR, CDR2 FQNEAQ (reference sequence). The length of the CDR3 is 15 residues. V gave up 5 bases and J gave up 4 bases, with 17 bases separating them. CDR3 coding DNA: TGTGCCAGCAGCGGTGCCTTAGGGGTGATCTATGGCTACACCTTC. Translating it yields CASSGALGVIYGYTF.

The chain employs TRBV18 and TRBJ1-2; D is unresolved. The germline V and J ends were trimmed by 0 bases and 1 base, with 15 bases remaining between them. Germline V gene data show CDR1 as KGHSH and CDR2 as LQKENI. The CDR3 extends over 17 amino acids. DNA for the CDR3: TGTGCCAGCTCACCACCGCAGAACGGCGCGAATAACTATGGCTACACCTTC. This translates into CASSPPQNGANNYGYTF. Looking up the rest from reference TRBV18 and TRBJ1-2 gives the full variable domain: NAGVMQNPRHLVRRRGQEARLRCSPMKGHSHVYWYRQLPEEGLKFMVYLQKENIIDESGMPKERFSAEFPKEGPSILRIQQVVRGDSAAYFCASSPPQNGANNYGYTFGSGTRLTVV.

V gene TRBV5-1 combines with J gene TRBJ2-3; 7 bases align to TRBD1. Germline CDR1 SGHRS, CDR2 YFSETQ. The CDR3 is made up of 16 amino acids. Trimming at V came to 4 bases and at J to 4 bases, leaving 12 bases not matched to a gene. The CDR3 region is CASSNAGTQGADTQYF. CDR3 DNA sequence: TGCGCCAGCAGCAACGCCGGGACCCAGGGGGCAGATACGCAGTATTTT.

The chain carries TRBV27 and TRBJ1-4, with D unclear. V shed 5 bases and J shed 0 bases, with 7 bases lying between them. Looked up from germline, CDR1 is MNHEY and CDR2 is SMNVEV (reference sequence). This CDR3 is 14 amino acids long. CDR3 in amino acids: CASSLHATNEKLFF. The CDR3 DNA is TGTGCCAGCAGTCTACACGCAACTAATGAAAAACTGTTTTTT.

The chain carries TRBV27 and TRBJ1-5; D uncertain. The V gene lost 0 bases and the J gene lost 4 bases, with 10 bases spanning the gap. The germline V gene encodes CDR1 MNHEY and CDR2 SMNVEV (reference sequence). The CDR3 is 15 amino acids. CDR3: CASSLSGQTNQPQHF. CDR3 in DNA: TGTGCCAGCAGTTTATCAGGGCAGACAAATCAGCCCCAGCATTTT.

This rearrangement joins TRBV5-5 to TRBJ1-4; D remains ambiguous. CDR1 is SGHKS and CDR2 is YYEKEE in the germline V gene (reference sequence). Between the trimmed V and J ends, which lost 1 base and 8 bases, there was a span of 6 bases. This CDR3 has 12 residues. The CDR3 here is CASSLIEEKLFF. CDR3 bases: TGTGCCAGCAGCTTGATCGAAGAAAAACTGTTTTTT.

The chain links TRBV2 to TRBJ2-3; D is possibly TRBD2 (5 bases). The CDR3 covers 13 residues. Trimming cost V 6 bases and J 2 bases, with 9 bases left between them. Germline CDR1 is SNHLY and CDR2 is FYNNEI. In DNA, the CDR3 is TGTGCCAGCAGGGAGGAGTTCACAGATACGCAGTATTTT. Amino acids: CASREEFTDTQYF. Drawing the rest from reference TRBV2 and TRBJ2-3, the complete variable domain is EPEVTQTPSHQVTQMGQEVILRCVPISNHLYFYWYRQILGQKVEFLVSFYNNEISEKSEIFDDQFSVERPDGSNFTLKIRSTKLEDSAMYFCASREEFTDTQYFGPGTRLTVL.

The chain combines TRBV30 with TRBJ1-1, with D maybe TRBD1 (5 bases). The CDR3 covers 12 residues. The germline V gene encodes CDR1 GTSNPN and CDR2 SVGIG (reference sequence). The V gene lost 5 bases and the J gene lost 6 bases, with 13 bases spanning the gap. The CDR3 nucleotides are TGTGCCTGGTCCAGGGTGGTGGCTGAAGCTTTCTTT. It encodes CAWSRVVAEAFF. The variable domain in full, completed from reference TRBV30 and TRBJ1-1, reads SQTIHQWPATLVQPVGSPLSLECTVEGTSNPNLYWYRQAAGRGLQLLFYSVGIGQISSEVPQNLSASRPQDRQFILSSKKLLLSDSGFYLCAWSRVVAEAFFGQGTRLTVV.

The J gene is TRBJ1-2, the V gene TRBV28, with D perhaps matching TRBD1 (6 bases). V gave up 5 bases and J gave up 3 bases, with 25 bases separating them. Germline V gives CDR1 MDHEN, CDR2 SYDVKM. The CDR3 contains 18 residues. The CDR3 protein is CASSPWGGGSSRDYGYTF. The CDR3 DNA reads as TGTGCCAGCAGTCCCTGGGGAGGGGGGTCTTCACGAGACTATGGCTACACCTTC.

The CDR3 is CASSPTAANTGELFF. CDR3 in DNA: TGTGCCAGCAGCCCTACGGCGGCGAACACCGGGGAGCTGTTTTTT. The chain recombines TRBV7-2 with TRBJ2-2; no clear D. Germline CDR1 is SGHTA and CDR2 is FQGNSA. Trimming stripped 5 bases from V and 0 bases from J, with 10 bases between. This CDR3 spans 15 amino acids.

This clone was seen a single time. J is TRBJ1-2 and V is TRBV27; perhaps TRBD1 as D (6 bases). CDR1 MNHEY and CDR2 SMNVEV come from the germline V gene (reference sequence). V lost 6 bases, J lost 4 bases, and 21 bases lay in between. This CDR3 has 16 amino acids. CDR3: CASRALSTGGAYGYTF. The CDR3 nucleotides read TGTGCCAGCAGAGCTCTATCTACGGGGGGGGCCTATGGCTACACCTTC.

The rearrangement links TRBV3-1 (or the pseudogene TRBV3-2) to TRBJ1-5; D gene uncertain. The CDR3 totals 13 residues. Trimming cost V 1 base and J 6 bases, with 7 bases left between them. Germline CDR1 LGHDT, CDR2 YNNKEL (reference sequence). DNA of the CDR3: TGTGCCAGCAGCCAAGTACTAAGTCAGCCCCAGCATTTT. Translating gives CASSQVLSQPQHF.

This chain links TRBV15 with TRBJ2-1, with TRBD2 matching over 10 bases. V lost 3 bases and J lost 8; bases outside the gene matches: 10. The CDR3 totals 16 residues. Per germline, CDR1 LNHNV and CDR2 YYDKDF (reference sequence). The CDR3 spells CATSRGTSETRHEQFF. The DNA for the CDR3 is TGTGCCACCAGCAGGGGGACTAGCGAGACTCGCCATGAGCAGTTCTTC.

The chain uses TRBV6-5 and TRBJ2-7; D tentatively fits TRBD1 or TRBD2 (6 bases each). Trimming left V 4 bases short and J 3 bases short, with 16 bases between. Germline lookup yields CDR1 MNHEY and CDR2 SVGAGI. This CDR3 has 15 amino acids. The DNA for the CDR3 is TGTGCCAGCAGTTTTAGCGGAGGGGGGTTCTACGAGCAGTACTTC. This gives the protein CASSFSGGGFYEQYF.

The V and J genes are TRBV12-5 and TRBJ1-2, with a weak D call TRBD1 (6 bases). Germline CDR1 is LGHNT and CDR2 is FRNRAP. The V gene lost 6 bases and the J gene lost 4 bases, with 15 bases spanning the gap. This CDR3 comprises 14 residues. The CDR3: CASGPSGGGYGYTF. The DNA of the CDR3 is TGTGCTAGTGGCCCCTCGGGGGGCGGCTATGGCTACACCTTC.

This chain links TRBV6-2 or TRBV6-3 with TRBJ2-1; 8 bases fit TRBD1. V shed 2 bases, J shed 7 bases, and the junction held 7 bases outside the gene matches. Germline assignment: CDR1 MNHEY and CDR2 SVGEGT. The CDR3 contains 15 residues. CDR3 protein: CASSYADRVRNEQFF. DNA for the CDR3: TGTGCCAGCAGTTACGCGGACAGGGTGAGGAATGAGCAGTTCTTC.

This CDR3 is CASNQGAGPGNEQFF. The CDR3 bases are TGTGCCAGCAATCAGGGGGCAGGGCCAGGCAATGAGCAGTTCTTC. This chain uses TRBV27 with TRBJ2-1; TRBD1 aligns across 8 bases. The germline V gene has CDR1 MNHEY and CDR2 SMNVEV (reference sequence). V trimming: 7 bases; J trimming: 6 bases; junction bases outside the gene matches: 11. The CDR3 is made up of 15 amino acids.

The gene calls are TRBV9 and TRBJ2-2; maybe TRBD2 (5 bases). V was cut by 0 bases and J by 6 bases, with 9 bases left in between. The CDR3 extends over 14 amino acids. Germline V gene data show CDR1 as SGDLS and CDR2 as YYNGEE. Here the CDR3 reads CASSVDEGPGELFF. Here the CDR3 DNA reads TGTGCCAGCAGCGTAGATGAGGGTCCCGGGGAGCTGTTTTTT. Based on the CDR3 plus reference TRBV9 and TRBJ2-2, the full variable domain is DSGVTQTPKHLITATGQRVTLRCSPRSGDLSVYWYQQSLDQGLQFLIQYYNGEERAKGNILERFSAQQFPDLHSELNLSSLELGDSALYFCASSVDEGPGELFFGEGSRLTVL.

The rearrangement links TRBV27 to TRBJ1-5; maybe TRBD1 (5 bases). Germline assignment: CDR1 MNHEY and CDR2 SMNVEV (reference sequence). CDR3 size: 15 residues. The V and J ends lost 0 bases and 7 bases respectively, with 13 bases between them. CDR3 protein: CASSLSPGGRQPQHF. The CDR3 nucleotides are TGTGCCAGCAGTTTATCCCCTGGGGGTCGGCAGCCCCAGCATTTT.

The V call is TRBV6-5, the J call TRBJ1-2; possible D gene TRBD1, 5 bases. The CDR3 length is 13 residues. The V gene's germline CDR1 is MNHEY and CDR2 SVGAGI. Trimming cost V 6 bases and J 8 bases, with 16 bases left between them. The CDR3 is CASSRPRGEGYTF. The CDR3 DNA follows: TGTGCCAGCAGCCGACCCCGAGGGGAGGGCTACACCTTC.

The chain carries TRBV7-8 and TRBJ2-7, with 10 bases fitting TRBD2. Trimming took 3 bases from V and 3 from J; bases not matched to a gene: 2. The CDR3 has 14 residues. Germline V lookup: CDR1 SGHVS, CDR2 FQNEAQ. CDR3 amino acids: CASSFTSGNYEQYF. For the CDR3, the DNA is TGTGCCAGCAGCTTTACTAGCGGGAACTACGAGCAGTACTTC.

The chain links TRBV18 to TRBJ1-2, with 7 bases identical to TRBD1. Germline CDR1 reads KGHSH; CDR2 reads LQKENI. The CDR3 runs to 13 residues. V lost 5 bases and J lost 8; bases outside the gene matches: 8. DNA of the CDR3: TGTGCCAGCTCAGGGACAGCCTTTGAGGGCTACACCTTC. This codes for CASSGTAFEGYTF.

The gene calls are TRBV19 and TRBJ2-7; 7 bases fit TRBD1. Germline lookup yields CDR1 LNHDA and CDR2 SQIVND (reference sequence). The CDR3 contains 14 residues. V gave up 5 bases and J gave up 5 bases; unmatched junction bases: 9. For the CDR3, the DNA is TGTGCCAGTAGTGCCCGGGACAGTTTAAACGAGCAGTACTTC. Protein product: CASSARDSLNEQYF.

The chain has TRBV9 and TRBJ1-2; 7 nucleotides agree with TRBD1. Germline V gene lookup returns CDR1 SGDLS and CDR2 YYNGEE. The CDR3 sequence is 14 residues long. V gave up 3 bases and J gave up 4 bases; unmatched junction bases: 6. The CDR3 DNA reads as TGTGCCAGCAGCGGCCAAGACAGGGTCTATGGCTACACCTTC. Translated: CASSGQDRVYGYTF.

The chain links TRBV20-1 to TRBJ2-1; weak D call: TRBD1 (6 bases). Germline CDR1 and CDR2: DFQATT and SNEGSKA (reference sequence). CDR3 length: 11 residues. The V end lost 3 bases, the J end lost 8 bases, and 8 bases lay between the germline ends. The CDR3 loop is CSARGAYEQFF. In nucleotides, the CDR3 is TGCAGTGCTAGGGGGGCGTATGAGCAGTTCTTC.

There are a few counts of this clone. The chain joins TRBV30 to TRBJ1-3; D ambiguous. Trimming took off 0 bases at V and 2 bases at J, with 8 bases between the two ends. This CDR3 has 14 amino acids. Germline CDR1 reads GTSNPN; CDR2 reads SVGIG (reference sequence). The chain's CDR3 is CAWSVGQAGNTIYF. The CDR3 coding sequence is TGTGCCTGGAGTGTAGGGCAGGCTGGAAACACCATATATTTT.

The rearrangement joins TRBV11-2 to TRBJ2-5; maybe TRBD1 (6 bases). Germline values: CDR1 SGHAT, CDR2 FQNNGV. There are 16 residues in the CDR3. Trimming stripped 1 base from V and 5 bases from J, with 17 bases between. As DNA, the CDR3 is TGTGCCAGCAGCTTAGGCCAACTAGGTCAGGGGGAGACCCAGTACTTC. Encoded protein: CASSLGQLGQGETQYF.

This clone was counted only a few times. The V gene is TRBV7-9, the J gene TRBJ2-1; D not resolved. This CDR3 is built from 16 residues. Trimming shortened V by 5 bases and J by 0 bases, and 14 bases separated the two germline ends. Germline V gives CDR1 SEHNR, CDR2 FQNEAQ (reference sequence). CDR3 in amino acids: CASSLDSLSSYNEQFF. CDR3 sequence (DNA): TGTGCCAGCAGCCTCGACTCGCTGAGCTCCTACAATGAGCAGTTCTTC.

The V and J genes are TRBV5-4 and TRBJ2-1; the D gene is possibly TRBD2 (7 bases). V shed 4 bases and J shed 6 bases, with 14 bases lying between them. This CDR3 is built from 14 residues. Germline V gene sequence: CDR1 SGHNT, CDR2 YYREEE (reference sequence). DNA for the CDR3: TGTGCCAGCAGCCGAGAGGGGGGGGGCAATGAGCAGTTCTTC. Translating it yields CASSREGGGNEQFF.

This chain joins TRBV5-1 and TRBJ2-2, with 8 bases that match TRBD2. CDR3 length: 13 amino acids. The germline CDR1 and CDR2 sequences are SGHRS and YFSETQ. V trimming: 7 bases; J trimming: 6 bases; junction bases outside the gene matches: 5. This CDR3 reads CASSPGGAGELFF. Written as DNA, the CDR3 is TGCGCCAGCTCCCCCGGGGGGGCCGGGGAGCTGTTTTTT.